This T cell receptor beta chain was recovered during a study of blood T cell repertoires in COVID-19. Study information: Acute and convalescent COVID-19 specimens originated in the United States, Italy and Spain. In each case, the material was cDNA or gDNA derived from T cells, B-cell-depleted T cells, or PBMCs.

This CDR3 has 14 amino acids. Germline V CDR1 and CDR2: GTSNPN, SVGIG (reference sequence). The V end lost 6 bases, the J end lost 0 bases, and 15 bases lay between the germline ends. Study processing details: Nucleated cell counts were estimated from reference gene primer amplification. Clones were sequenced by immunoSEQ multiplex PCR, and TCRdb holds only the in-frame ones, with some missing. D and trimming were read from the DNA, whereas the V and J calls and clone size are those reported in that table. The sample has about 670,000 clones; over 80% are singletons. The sequence was obtained from a woman in her late teens or twenties with acute or convalescent COVID-19. The chain carries TRBV30 and TRBJ2-7; a weak D match, TRBD2 (7 bases). The material sequenced was peripheral blood. CDR3 loop: CACHRGAASYEQYF. In DNA form, the CDR3 reads TGTGCCTGTCATCGGGGGGCAGCCTCCTACGAGCAGTACTTC. The entire variable domain, with the rest obtained from reference TRBV30 and TRBJ2-7, is as follows: SQTIHQWPATLVQPVGSPLSLECTVEGTSNPNLYWYRQAAGRGLQLLFYSVGIGQISSEVPQNLSASRPQDRQFILSSKKLLLSDSGFYLCACHRGAASYEQYFGPGTRLTVT.